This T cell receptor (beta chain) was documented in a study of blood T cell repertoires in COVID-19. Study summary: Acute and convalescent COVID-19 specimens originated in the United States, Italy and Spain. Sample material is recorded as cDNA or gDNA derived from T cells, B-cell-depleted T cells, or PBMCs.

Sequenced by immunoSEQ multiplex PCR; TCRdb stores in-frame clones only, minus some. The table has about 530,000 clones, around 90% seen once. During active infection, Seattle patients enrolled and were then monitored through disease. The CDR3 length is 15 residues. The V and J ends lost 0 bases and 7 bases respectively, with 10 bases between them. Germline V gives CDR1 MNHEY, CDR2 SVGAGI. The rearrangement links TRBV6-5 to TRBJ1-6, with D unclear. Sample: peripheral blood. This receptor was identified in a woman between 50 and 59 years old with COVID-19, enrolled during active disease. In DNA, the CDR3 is TGTGCCAGCAGTTACTCTCCTAGAGGCAATTCACCCCTCCACTTT. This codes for CASSYSPRGNSPLHF.